Listed below are T cell receptor beta chains from one sample, sequenced in a study of early T cells in non-severe SARS-CoV-2 infection. Each CDR3 protein gets one entry after TCRdb re-called the 5' RACE reads with MiXCR. The table shows about 50,000 distinct CDR3 sequences, with less than 7.5% occurring only once. Specimen: whole blood, collected at baseline. Every receptor here comes from an adult who was a healthcare worker with PCR-confirmed SARS-CoV-2 infection or an uninfected control (not recorded which). The CDR3 runs from the conserved cysteine through the conserved F or W. D genes are given only for firm matches. A clone size is listed for some rows: how often the clone was seen (once, few, many), or a class if it is expanded.

J gene,V gene,clone size,D gene,CDR3 DNA,CDR3 protein
TRBJ2-4,TRBV18,many,-,TGTGCCAGCTCACCACCGGTGAAGGGAATAGCCAAAAACATTCAGTACTTC,CASSPPVKGIAKNIQYF
TRBJ1-1,TRBV15,many,-,TGTGCCACCAGCGAGAGGTCCAGACTGAACACTGAAGCTTTCTTT,CATSERSRLNTEAFF
TRBJ2-2,TRBV12-3/TRBV12-4,many,TRBD2,TGTGCCAGCAGTGAAGGACTAGTCCCCGGGGAGCTGTTTTTT,CASSEGLVPGELFF
TRBJ2-7,TRBV20-1,-,-,TGCAGTGCTAGAGATCCATTTATAACCTACGAGCAGTACTTC,CSARDPFITYEQYF
TRBJ1-6,TRBV2,few,-,TGTGCCAGCAGTCCCAGGGCAGTAAATAATTCACCCCTCCACTTT,CASSPRAVNNSPLHF
TRBJ2-3,TRBV6-5,few,TRBD1,TGTGCCAGCCAGGACAGGGGATTCTCGGATACGCAGTATTTT,CASQDRGFSDTQYF
TRBJ1-4,TRBV6-5,-,TRBD1,TGTGCCAGCAGTTGGGACAGGGGGCCTCCTAATGAAAAACTGTTTTTT,CASSWDRGPPNEKLFF
TRBJ2-2,TRBV2,-,-,TGTGCCAGCAGTGACCGGACACCAAGGACCGGGGAGCTGTTTTTT,CASSDRTPRTGELFF
TRBJ1-3,TRBV7-2,few,TRBD1,TGTGCCAGCAGCCTTCCACAGGGGCGGAACACCATATATTTT,CASSLPQGRNTIYF
TRBJ2-3,TRBV28,many,TRBD2,TGTGCCAGCAGTTTTGCGGGAGCTAGCACAGATACGCAGTATTTT,CASSFAGASTDTQYF
TRBJ2-4,TRBV29-1,few,TRBD1,TGCAGCGCCCGACAGGGAAACAACATTCAGTACTTC,CSARQGNNIQYF
TRBJ2-3,TRBV19,few,-,TGTGCCAGTAGTACCCTTGCGGAGACTAGCACAGATACGCAGTATTTT,CASSTLAETSTDTQYF
TRBJ2-3,TRBV6-6,many,-,TGTGCCAGTCACACCGAAGGACTGGGCACAGATACGCAGTATTTT,CASHTEGLGTDTQYF
TRBJ2-3,TRBV10-3,few,-,TGTGCCATCAGGGGGGAAAAGCGTCAGGTGGATACGCAGTATTTT,CAIRGEKRQVDTQYF
TRBJ2-7,TRBV29-1,once,-,TGCAGCGTGGGCAGGGTGAGTGAGCAGTACTTC,CSVGRVSEQYF
TRBJ1-2,TRBV30,many,-,TGTGCCTGGAGTCCCCGGACTCGAGTGGTGCGAGGCTACACCTTC,CAWSPRTRVVRGYTF
TRBJ2-7,TRBV6-5,many,TRBD2,TGTGCCAGCAGTTACTCTAGCGGGGGGGCCTACGAGCAGTACTTC,CASSYSSGGAYEQYF
TRBJ2-1,TRBV6-1,many,-,TGTGCCAGCCACCAACGCTACAATGAGCAGTTCTTC,CASHQRYNEQFF